The table lists the clone carrying this TCR beta chain with a count of one. Its specificity is not known. Data came from immunoSEQ multiplex PCR; TCRdb stores just in-frame clones and leaves some out. The top ten clones hold 1.5% to 2% of a sample with about 2.2 million clones, about 93% of them seen once. The CDR3 runs 18 residues. Per germline, CDR1 SEHNR and CDR2 FQNEAQ (reference sequence). Trimming took 2 bases from V and 2 from J, leaving 18 bases between them. The data were taken from a study of shared clonotypes between healthy human individuals. About the study: Researchers assigned three CD4 naive, three CD4 memory, two CD8 naive and one CD8 memory plate to each donor. Study findings and constraints: Limited genetic and exposure-history diversity came from having few donors. Relative to their counterparts shared across all four donors, non-shared clonotypes exhibited diminished generation probabilities. For sorted subsets, rarefaction showed incomplete sequencing despite large depth.

Terminally differentiated effector memory CD45RA+ cells were excluded by CCR7 positive selection of CD45RO-negative cells. The receptor's source is a man between 18 and 35 years old in good health. Some clones in this sample may be carry-over from other donors' samples. The chain links TRBV7-9 to TRBJ2-2; D perhaps matches TRBD2 (5 bases). Sequences were obtained from naive CD8+ T cells from PBMCs. The CDR3 spells CASSLSGSGNRNTGELFF. CDR3 sequence (DNA): TGTGCCAGCAGCTTATCGGGTTCGGGAAACCGAAACACCGGGGAGCTGTTTTTT.